Listed here are 8 T cell receptor beta chains from one sample, sequenced in a study of T cell repertoires in cytomegalovirus infection. TCRdb reprocessed the reads via MiXCR and lists one record per CDR3 protein. The sample carries some 700,000 distinct CDR3 sequences, about 40% recorded once. The sample consisted of PBMCs. The receptors originated from a human donor in good health (CMV status not recorded). Some clones in this sample may be carry-over from other donors' samples.

The V and J genes are TRBV11-2 and TRBJ2-1; either TRBD1 or TRBD2 may fit D (5 bases each). The germline V gene encodes CDR1 SGHAT and CDR2 FQNNGV. V shed 8 bases and J shed 0 bases, with 26 bases lying between them. CDR3 length: 19 residues. For the CDR3, the DNA is TGTGCCAGCCATTCCTACCCGGGTGTCGGGGCGAGCTCCTACAATGAGCAGTTCTTC. The encoded protein is CASHSYPGVGASSYNEQFF.

Comment on this clonotype: Lacking the conserved final phenylalanine or tryptophan, this CDR3 likely reflects a read error. The DNA is left out, because the CDR3 cannot be placed on it with certainty; the CDR3 is given as TCRdb lists it. The chain joins TRBV7-9 to TRBJ1-2. The germline V gene has CDR1 SEHNR and CDR2 FQNEAQ (reference sequence). The CDR3 adds up to 13 amino acids, both ends counted. The CDR3 sequence: CASSYGRNYGYTL.

V and J are TRBV12-3 or TRBV12-4 and TRBJ1-5; no clear D. The ends were cut back, 3 bases at V and 1 base at J, with 19 bases in the middle. The CDR3 loop spans 18 amino acids. The CDR3 region has the DNA TGTGCCAGCAGTTTGACGGGCTTCGGGAGGGTAAGCAATCAGCCCCAGCATTTT. Translation gives CASSLTGFGRVSNQPQHF.

The chain couples TRBV6-6 to TRBJ2-7; 12 bases match TRBD2. The length of the CDR3 is 17 residues. Germline V CDR1 and CDR2: MNHNY, SVGAGI (reference sequence). The V and J ends lost 2 bases and 6 bases, in that order; junction bases with no gene match: 11. In DNA, the CDR3 is TGTGCCAGCAGTTACCATGTTAACCCGGGACTAGCGGGCGAGCAGTACTTC. Translation: CASSYHVNPGLAGEQYF.

This clonotype was observed a few times. The chain joins TRBV28 to TRBJ1-5; D may be TRBD1 (6 bases). From germline, CDR1 is MDHEN and CDR2 SYDVKM. Trimming removed 5 bases from V and 7 bases from J, with 6 bases in between. This CDR3 has 11 amino acids. The CDR3 loop reads CASSQGQPQHF. CDR3 DNA: TGTGCCAGCAGTCAGGGGCAGCCCCAGCATTTT.

This clonotype was seen only a few times. J is TRBJ2-2 and V is TRBV5-1; no definite D call. The ends were cut back, 4 bases at V and 4 bases at J, with 14 bases in the middle. CDR1 and CDR2 from the germline V gene are SGHRS and YFSETQ. The CDR3 consists of 15 residues. This CDR3 reads CASSPGSLGTGELFF. The CDR3 bases are TGCGCCAGCAGCCCTGGAAGCCTAGGCACCGGGGAGCTGTTTTTT.

The rearrangement links TRBV5-1 to TRBJ2-7; D is uncertain. The CDR3 loop spans 14 amino acids. Germline loops: CDR1 SGHRS, CDR2 YFSETQ. Deletions cut 1 base from V and 4 bases from J, with 12 bases between. CDR3 nucleotides: TGCGCCAGCAGCTTGAATCCTGGGCGGTACGAGCAGTACTTC. Its protein is CASSLNPGRYEQYF.

The chain uses TRBV28 and TRBJ2-1; TRBD2 might be the D (5 bases). The CDR3 totals 14 residues. From germline, CDR1 is MDHEN and CDR2 SYDVKM. V lost 10 bases, J lost 0 bases, and 13 bases lay in between. CDR3 residues: CAIRLRGSYNEQFF. CDR3 sequence (DNA): TGTGCCATCCGTCTTCGGGGCTCCTACAATGAGCAGTTCTTC.